These 17 T cell receptor beta chains originate from one sample sequenced in a study of cytomegalovirus exposure and HLA in healthy donors (dated by TCRdb to the late 2010s). The receptor library was made with the immunoSEQ multiplex PCR assay. A mixture of 60 forward primers for TCR Vbeta segments and 13 reverse primers for TCR Jbeta segments was used in the multiplex PCR. TCRdb carries this immuneACCESS record with in-frame sequences only. Its versions omit some clonotypes, under half of them owing to an unresolved V gene in the studies checked, with the rest unexplained. The sample table records roughly 77,000 clones; about 68% of these occur just once. The top ten clonotypes cover approximately 6.9% of the sample. Input material: PBMCs. These receptors all come from a woman between 45 and 65 years old in good health and CMV-seropositive.

V and J are TRBV6-5 and TRBJ1-1; 9 positions agree with TRBD1. This CDR3 comprises 12 residues. J lost 8 bases, V lost 8 bases, and 6 bases had no gene match. The germline V gene has CDR1 MNHEY and CDR2 SVGAGI. CDR3 DNA: TGTGCCAGCTACCGGGACAGGGTAGAAGCTTTCTTT. Its protein is CASYRDRVEAFF.

V and J are TRBV7-9 and TRBJ2-2; 10 bases map to TRBD2. Germline V gene lookup returns CDR1 SEHNR and CDR2 FQNEAQ (reference sequence). There are 18 residues in the CDR3. With V trimmed by 2 bases and J by 2 bases, 8 bases remained unmatched. CDR3 in DNA: TGTGCCAGCAGCTTAACTAGCGGGGAGACGCAAAACACCGGGGAGCTGTTTTTT. It is translated as CASSLTSGETQNTGELFF.

The chain carries TRBV9 and TRBJ1-6; D not resolved. Trimming removed 0 bases from V and 8 bases from J, with 6 bases in between. The CDR3 contains 13 residues. Germline V CDR1 and CDR2: SGDLS, YYNGEE. The CDR3 reads CASSVDTDSPLHF. CDR3 bases: TGTGCCAGCAGCGTAGATACGGATTCACCCCTCCACTTT.

J is TRBJ2-1 and V is TRBV19; 11 bases fit TRBD2. Trimming removed 3 bases from V and 7 bases from J; junction bases left unmatched: 2. Germline CDR1 and CDR2: LNHDA and SQIVND (reference sequence). The CDR3 is 14 residues long. In nucleotides, the CDR3 is TGTGCCAGTAGTATCTCTAGCGGGGGGAATGAGCAGTTCTTC. Translating it yields CASSISSGGNEQFF. Filled out from reference TRBV19 and TRBJ2-1, the complete variable domain reads DGGITQSPKYLFRKEGQNVTLSCEQNLNHDAMYWYRQDPGQGLRLIYYSQIVNDFQKGDIAEGYSVSREKKESFPLTVTSAQKNPTAFYLCASSISSGGNEQFFGPGTRLTVL.

The chain links TRBV7-9 to TRBJ2-2; tentatively, D is TRBD1 (5 bases). The CDR3 covers 16 residues. Germline V lookup: CDR1 SEHNR, CDR2 FQNEAQ (reference sequence). Trimming removed 4 bases at V and 1 base at J, with 13 bases between. CDR3 protein: CASSSTWGKNTGELFF. In DNA form, the CDR3 reads TGTGCCAGCAGCTCCACCTGGGGCAAGAACACCGGGGAGCTGTTTTTT.

V usage is TRBV7-9 and J usage is TRBJ2-3; 8 nucleotides match TRBD2. This CDR3 region has 16 residues. Germline V gives CDR1 SEHNR, CDR2 FQNEAQ (reference sequence). V gave up 5 bases and J gave up 0 bases; unmatched junction bases: 7. The CDR3 sequence is CASSPPAGGSTDTQYF. CDR3 DNA: TGTGCCAGCAGCCCGCCCGCGGGGGGTAGCACAGATACGCAGTATTTT.

Of note for this clone: Sequence at one end of the junction differs from germline and may be a read error. Distinct nucleotide sequences in the sample also encode this CDR3. The chain uses TRBV7-7 and TRBJ2-5; D not certain. The CDR3 is 13 amino acids. The germline V gene has CDR1 SSHAT and CDR2 FNYEAQ (reference sequence). The CDR3 sequence: CASSLSSQETQYF. The CDR3 nucleotides are TGTGCTAGCAGCTTATCTTCCCAAGAGACCCAGTACTTC.

The table lists this clone with a count of one. The same CDR3 arises from other DNA sequences in this sample as well. V gene TRBV6-1 combines with J gene TRBJ2-7; 10 bases are a match to TRBD1. CDR3 length: 12 amino acids. The germline V gene encodes CDR1 MNHNS and CDR2 SASEGT. After removal of 8 bases from V and 3 bases from J, the junction contained 1 base not matched to a gene. CDR3 amino acids: CASRDRGYEQYV. The CDR3 coding sequence is TGTGCCAGCCGGGACAGGGGCTACGAGCAGTACGTC.

This clone has more than one count but fewer than ten. This rearrangement joins TRBV5-4 to TRBJ2-1; possible D gene TRBD2, 7 bases. This CDR3 has 15 amino acids. Germline loops: CDR1 SGHNT, CDR2 YYREEE (reference sequence). The germline V and J ends were trimmed by 0 bases and 4 bases, with 11 bases remaining between them. DNA of the CDR3: TGTGCCAGCAGCTTGGGAGGGGGGGCGTACAATGAGCAGTTCTTC. It encodes CASSLGGGAYNEQFF.

The rearrangement uses TRBV10-3 and TRBJ2-1, with 8 nucleotides matching TRBD1. V dropped 6 bases and J dropped 3; count of bases not matched to a gene: 4. The CDR3 covers 14 residues. Germline V lookup: CDR1 ENHRY, CDR2 SYGVKD. CDR3 residues: CAIRPGQDYNEQFF. Written as DNA, the CDR3 is TGTGCCATCAGGCCGGGACAGGACTACAATGAGCAGTTCTTC.

This clone was detected a few times. The chain recombines TRBV11-3 with TRBJ2-2; 8 bases map to TRBD1. Germline V gives CDR1 SGHNT, CDR2 YENEEA. V shed 5 bases, J shed 3 bases, and the junction held 8 bases outside the gene matches. CDR3 length: 16 amino acids. The CDR3 sequence is CASSPAGGPDTGELFF. The CDR3 coding sequence is TGTGCCAGCAGCCCCGCAGGGGGCCCTGACACCGGGGAGCTGTTTTTT. The entire variable domain, with the rest obtained from reference TRBV11-3 and TRBJ2-2, is as follows: EAGVVQSPRYKIIEKKQPVAFWCNPISGHNTLYWYLQNLGQGPELLIRYENEEAVDDSQLPKDRFSAERLKGVDSTLKIQPAELGDSAVYLCASSPAGGPDTGELFFGEGSRLTVL.

Of note for this clone: Other DNA sequences in this specimen translate into the identical CDR3. V usage is TRBV18 and J usage is TRBJ1-1, with D uncertain. Germline CDR1 is KGHSH and CDR2 is LQKENI. The CDR3 sequence is 13 residues long. V was cut by 1 base and J by 1 base, with 4 bases left in between. CDR3 DNA sequence: TGTGCCAGCTCACCACAGCAGAACACTGAAGCTTTCTTT. Its translation is CASSPQQNTEAFF.

The chain combines TRBV9 with TRBJ2-2; D is possibly TRBD2 (6 bases). The CDR3 covers 15 residues. Germline CDR1 SGDLS, CDR2 YYNGEE. Between the trimmed V and J ends, which lost 0 bases and 2 bases, there was a span of 8 bases. The CDR3 DNA reads TGTGCCAGCAGCGTAGCGGAGGGCAACACCGGGGAGCTGTTTTTT. Protein: CASSVAEGNTGELFF.

The V call is TRBV5-4, the J call TRBJ1-2; D is unclear. Trimming removed 5 bases at V and 2 bases at J, with 13 bases between. The CDR3 runs to 14 residues. Germline values: CDR1 SGHNT, CDR2 YYREEE (reference sequence). CDR3 sequence: CASRGRGSNYGYTF. The DNA of the CDR3 is TGTGCCAGCAGGGGTCGGGGTTCCAACTATGGCTACACCTTC.

The chain joins TRBV15 to TRBJ2-3; TRBD2 agrees at 9 bases. The junction had 13 bases not matched to a gene; V was cut back by 3 bases and J by 6 bases. Germline V CDR1 and CDR2: LNHNV, YYDKDF (reference sequence). The CDR3 spans 17 residues. The CDR3 sequence: CATSRQNGGGAGDTQYF. The CDR3 coding sequence is TGTGCCACCAGCAGGCAAAACGGCGGGGGGGCCGGGGATACGCAGTATTTT.

To note about this clone: The junction departs from germline at one end; a sequencing error may be responsible. This sequence joins TRBV7-9 and TRBJ2-4; tentative D call: TRBD2 (7 bases). Germline-derived CDR1 and CDR2 are SEHNR and FQNEAQ (reference sequence). CDR3 length: 17 amino acids. CDR3: CSSSLDAGAPAKNIQYF. The CDR3 DNA reads as TGTTCCAGCAGCTTGGACGCGGGGGCCCCAGCCAAAAACATTCAGTACTTC.

V gene TRBV11-2 combines with J gene TRBJ2-6, with 7 positions matching TRBD1. Trimming at V came to 1 base and at J to 2 bases, leaving 5 bases not matched to a gene. The CDR3 has 17 amino acids. The germline V gene has CDR1 SGHAT and CDR2 FQNNGV. The CDR3 loop reads CASSLGGTAPGANVLTF. CDR3 DNA: TGTGCCAGCAGCTTAGGTGGGACAGCCCCTGGGGCCAACGTCCTGACTTTC. Full variable domain (missing parts from reference TRBV11-2 and TRBJ2-6): EAGVAQSPRYKIIEKRQSVAFWCNPISGHATLYWYQQILGQGPKLLIQFQNNGVVDDSQLPKDRFSAERLKGVDSTLKIQPAKLEDSAVYLCASSLGGTAPGANVLTFGAGSRLTVL.